This TCR beta chain derives from a study of cytomegalovirus exposure and HLA in healthy donors. Broader study findings: A later analysis found first-cohort TCR clusters tended to co-occur in the 120 or so validation repertoires. Cytomegalovirus association was assigned to more than 150 TCR beta chains. Most TCR sequences were rare, but some public TCRs occurred in many donors.

This CDR3 spans 14 amino acids. The germline gives CDR1 SGHAT, CDR2 FQNNGV. Trimming took 2 bases from V and 4 from J, leaving 9 bases between them. Sequenced by immunoSEQ multiplex PCR; TCRdb stores in-frame clones only, minus some. The sample lists approximately 150,000 clones; roughly 90% were seen once. Regarding this clone: Its antigen is unknown.

The chain combines TRBV11-2 with TRBJ2-1; perhaps TRBD2 as D (6 bases). The TCR sequence derives from a young man in good health and CMV-seropositive. The sample comprised PBMCs. This CDR3 reads CASSLTGTYNEQFF. The CDR3 DNA sequence: TGTGCCAGCAGCTTAACCGGGACTTACAATGAGCAGTTCTTC.